Listed below are T cell receptor beta chains from one sample, sequenced in a study of T cells in narcolepsy. TCRdb keeps only in-frame clones here, not all; method: immunoSEQ multiplex PCR. The sample carries fewer than 30,000 clones, 85% recorded once. Sequencing was performed on CD45RA- memory CD4+ T cells from PBMCs. These TCRs come from a human donor with narcolepsy. The CDR3 runs from the conserved cysteine through the conserved F or W. The D gene is left open where the match is weak. Clone size, where shown, is once, few, many, or a class for clones that have expanded.

CDR3 length	V gene	clone size	J gene	D gene	CDR3 protein	CDR3 DNA
19	TRBV7-9	NA	TRBJ2-1	TRBD2	CASSSTPLLAGVFHNEQFF	TGTGCCAGCAGCTCCACCCCGCTACTAGCGGGAGTTTTCCACAATGAGCAGTTCTTC
16	TRBV7-9	NA	TRBJ1-5	TRBD1	CASSLWSGTANQPQHF	TGTGCCAGCAGCTTATGGTCCGGGACAGCGAATCAGCCCCAGCATTTT
15	TRBV27	NA	TRBJ2-2	TRBD1	CASRWTGTNTGELFF	TGTGCCAGCAGATGGACAGGGACGAACACCGGGGAGCTGTTTTTT
12	TRBV10-3	NA	TRBJ2-2	NA	CAISGRTGELFF	TGTGCCATCAGTGGCAGGACCGGGGAGCTGTTTTTT
13	TRBV19	NA	TRBJ1-2	TRBD1	CASSPTGTLGYTF	TGTGCCAGTAGTCCGACAGGGACCTTGGGCTACACCTTC
15	TRBV7-8	few	TRBJ2-2	TRBD2	CASTPGREYIGELFF	TGTGCCAGCACCCCGGGGCGGGAGTATATCGGGGAGCTGTTTTTT
16	TRBV28	NA	TRBJ2-1	TRBD1	CASSASDRGSYNEQFF	TGTGCCAGCAGTGCCAGTGACAGGGGCTCCTACAATGAGCAGTTCTTC
15	TRBV10-3	NA	TRBJ2-1	TRBD2	CAISESGRAIDEQFF	TGTGCCATCAGTGAAAGCGGGAGGGCCATAGATGAGCAGTTCTTC
14	TRBV5-4	NA	TRBJ1-1	NA	CASSLQGMNTEAFF	TGTGCCAGCAGCTTGCAGGGCATGAACACTGAAGCTTTCTTT
15	TRBV2	NA	TRBJ2-2	NA	CASSVLQSNTGELFF	TGTGCCAGCAGTGTTCTCCAGTCGAACACCGGGGAGCTGTTTTTT